These T cell receptor beta chains were read from a single sample in a study of blood T cells in healthy people across ages. TCRdb reanalysed the 5' RACE reads using MiXCR and keeps one entry per CDR3 protein. The sample holds some 1.7 million distinct CDR3 sequences, 28% seen once. The sequencing sample was made of blood. The receptor source for this set is a woman in her twenties or thirties in good health. The CDR3 runs from the conserved cysteine through the conserved F or W. The D gene is left open where the match is weak. Part of the rows lack a size; the others show once, few, many or a class for expanded clones.

CDR3aa,CDR3nt,j_gene,d_gene,v_gene,abundance
CANSYRFGLAGGTYEQYF,TGTGCCAACAGTTACAGGTTCGGACTAGCGGGGGGCACCTACGAGCAGTACTTC,TRBJ2-7,TRBD2,TRBV28,NA
CASSLVVGSHEQYF,TGCGCCAGCAGCTTGGTTGTGGGATCCCACGAGCAGTACTTC,TRBJ2-7,NA,TRBV5-1,NA
CASSLGFGGNTEAFF,TGTGCCAGCAGCTTAGGTTTCGGGGGGAACACTGAAGCTTTCTTT,TRBJ1-1,NA,TRBV7-8,NA
CASSQETALGYEQYF,TGCGCCAGCAGCCAGGAGACGGCTTTGGGATACGAGCAGTACTTC,TRBJ2-7,NA,TRBV7-9,few
CASSYVAGEGNEQYF,TGTGCCAGCAGTTACGTAGCGGGAGAGGGAAACGAGCAGTACTTC,TRBJ2-7,TRBD2,TRBV6-6,many
CIAGLPAIDTEAFF,TGCATTGCGGGACTCCCAGCCATCGACACTGAAGCTTTCTTT,TRBJ1-1,NA,TRBV20-1,few
CASSESTGSGANVLTF,TGTGCCAGCAGTGAATCGACAGGGTCTGGGGCCAACGTCCTGACTTTC,TRBJ2-6,TRBD1,TRBV6-1,NA
CSARGRWGQPQHF,TGCAGTGCTAGGGGCCGGTGGGGTCAGCCCCAGCATTTT,TRBJ1-5,NA,TRBV20-1,few
CASSECRKHF,TGTGCCAGCAGTGAATGTCGGAAACACTTC,TRBJ2-4,NA,TRBV25-1,NA
CSASGTAGYTF,TGCAGTGCTAGCGGGACGGCTGGCTACACCTTC,TRBJ1-2,NA,TRBV20-1,NA
CASSPSGTSYNEQFF,TGTGCCAGCAGCCCGAGCGGGACCTCCTACAATGAGCAGTTCTTC,TRBJ2-1,TRBD2,TRBV7-2,many
CASSLTSVHGYTF,TGCGCCAGCAGCTTGACTAGCGTTCACGGCTACACCTTC,TRBJ1-2,NA,TRBV5-1,once
CASSYSLQGNCEQYF,TGTGCCAGCAGTTACTCGTTGCAGGGGAACTGCGAGCAGTACTTC,TRBJ2-7,NA,TRBV6-5,NA
CSARDIQGGPRVPQHF,TGCAGTGCTAGAGATATCCAGGGAGGGCCCCGGGTGCCCCAGCATTTT,TRBJ1-5,NA,TRBV20-1,NA
CASSQDNREHYGYTF,TGCGCCAGTAGCCAAGATAACAGAGAACACTATGGCTACACCTTC,TRBJ1-2,NA,TRBV4-1,many
CASSFAGQGYEQYF,TGTGCCAGCAGTTTTGCGGGACAGGGGTACGAGCAGTACTTC,TRBJ2-7,TRBD1,TRBV12-3/TRBV12-4,few
CSVGSQVRNEQFF,TGCAGCGTTGGTTCTCAGGTTAGAAATGAGCAGTTCTTC,TRBJ2-1,NA,TRBV29-1,few
CSARGGSSYEQYF,TGCAGTGCTAGAGGCGGGAGCTCGTACGAGCAGTACTTC,TRBJ2-7,TRBD2,TRBV20-1,many
CASSRARVNYGYTF,TGTGCCAGCAGTAGGGCCCGGGTGAACTATGGCTACACCTTC,TRBJ1-2,NA,TRBV12-3/TRBV12-4,few
CASSIGLGSSGANVLTF,TGCGCCAGCAGCATCGGACTAGGAAGCTCTGGGGCCAACGTCCTGACTTTC,TRBJ2-6,TRBD2,TRBV5-1,few
CASSGPGQVQDEQFF,TGTGCCAGCAGCGGTCCGGGACAGGTTCAGGATGAGCAGTTCTTC,TRBJ2-1,TRBD1,TRBV7-2,many
CASSDPENYGYTF,TGCGCCAGCAGTGATCCTGAGAACTATGGCTACACCTTC,TRBJ1-2,NA,TRBV10-2,many
CATSDYLGNEQFF,TGTGCCACCAGTGATTATCTAGGCAATGAGCAGTTCTTC,TRBJ2-1,NA,TRBV24-1,NA
CAASRDLANSPLHF,TGTGCCGCCAGCAGAGATCTCGCTAATTCACCCCTCCACTTT,TRBJ1-6,NA,TRBV15,NA
CVSSPLGTGYNEQVF,TGTGTGAGCAGCCCACTTGGGACGGGCTACAATGAGCAGGTCTTC,TRBJ2-1,NA,TRBV14,once